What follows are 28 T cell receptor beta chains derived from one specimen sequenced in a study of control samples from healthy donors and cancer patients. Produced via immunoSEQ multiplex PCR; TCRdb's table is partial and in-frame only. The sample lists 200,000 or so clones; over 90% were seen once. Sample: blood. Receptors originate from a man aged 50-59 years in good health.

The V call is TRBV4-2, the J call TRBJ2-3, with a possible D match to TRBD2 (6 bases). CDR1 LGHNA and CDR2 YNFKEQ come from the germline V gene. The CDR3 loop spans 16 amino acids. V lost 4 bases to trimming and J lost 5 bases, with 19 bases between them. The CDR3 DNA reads TGTGCCAGCAGCCCGACGGGAGTTTCCAGAGTAGATACGCAGTATTTT. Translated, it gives CASSPTGVSRVDTQYF.

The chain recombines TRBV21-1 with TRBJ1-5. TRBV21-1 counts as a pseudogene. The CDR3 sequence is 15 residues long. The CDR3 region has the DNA TGTGCCAGCACCCAAGGGAGGGGGAACAATCAGCCCCAGCATTTT. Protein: CASTQGRGNNQPQHF.

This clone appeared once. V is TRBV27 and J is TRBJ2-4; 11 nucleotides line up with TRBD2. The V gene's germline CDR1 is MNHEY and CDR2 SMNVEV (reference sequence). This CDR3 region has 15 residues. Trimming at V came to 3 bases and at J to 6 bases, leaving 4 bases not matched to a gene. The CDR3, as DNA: TGTGCCAGCAGTTTCCTTAGCGGGGGGGCAAACATTCAGTACTTC. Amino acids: CASSFLSGGANIQYF.

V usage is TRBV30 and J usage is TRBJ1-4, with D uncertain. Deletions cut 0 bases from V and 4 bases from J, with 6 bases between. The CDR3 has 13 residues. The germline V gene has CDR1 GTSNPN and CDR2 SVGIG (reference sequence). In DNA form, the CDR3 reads TGTGCCTGGAGTGTATCGGTTAATGAAAAACTGTTTTTT. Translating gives CAWSVSVNEKLFF.

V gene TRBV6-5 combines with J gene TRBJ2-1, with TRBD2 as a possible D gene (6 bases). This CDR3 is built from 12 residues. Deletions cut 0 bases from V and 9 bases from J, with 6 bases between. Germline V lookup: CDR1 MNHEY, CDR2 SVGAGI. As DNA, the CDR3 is TGTGCCAGCAGTTACTCGGGGGGTGAGCAGTTCTTC. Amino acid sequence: CASSYSGGEQFF.

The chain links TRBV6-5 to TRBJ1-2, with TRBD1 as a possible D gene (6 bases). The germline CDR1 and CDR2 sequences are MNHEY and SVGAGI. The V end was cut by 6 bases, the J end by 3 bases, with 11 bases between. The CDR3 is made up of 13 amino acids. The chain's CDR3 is CASRRDIDYGYTF. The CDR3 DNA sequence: TGTGCCAGCAGAAGGGACATTGACTATGGCTACACCTTC.

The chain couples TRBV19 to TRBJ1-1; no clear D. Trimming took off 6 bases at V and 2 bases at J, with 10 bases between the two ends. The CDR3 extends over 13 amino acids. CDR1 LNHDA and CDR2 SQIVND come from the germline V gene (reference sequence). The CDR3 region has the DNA TGTGCCAGTAGATGGGTGGAAAACACTGAAGCTTTCTTT. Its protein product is CASRWVENTEAFF.

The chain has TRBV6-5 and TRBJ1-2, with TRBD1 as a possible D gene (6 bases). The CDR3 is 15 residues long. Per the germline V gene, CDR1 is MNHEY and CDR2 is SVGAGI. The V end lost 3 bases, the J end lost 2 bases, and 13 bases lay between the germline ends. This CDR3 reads CASSYSEGVNYGYTF. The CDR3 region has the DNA TGTGCCAGCAGTTATAGTGAGGGGGTCAACTATGGCTACACCTTC.

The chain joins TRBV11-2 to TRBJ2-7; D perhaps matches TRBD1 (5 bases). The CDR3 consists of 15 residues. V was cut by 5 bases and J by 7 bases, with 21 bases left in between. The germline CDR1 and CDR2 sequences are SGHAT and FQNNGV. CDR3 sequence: CASSKRLGQTEEQYV. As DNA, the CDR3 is TGTGCCAGCAGCAAGAGATTGGGGCAGACAGAAGAGCAGTACGTC.

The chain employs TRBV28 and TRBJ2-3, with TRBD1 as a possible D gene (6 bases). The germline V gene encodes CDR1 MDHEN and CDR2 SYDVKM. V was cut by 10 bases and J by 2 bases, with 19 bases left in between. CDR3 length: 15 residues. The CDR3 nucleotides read TGTGCCACCTCAGGCCTCAGGACAGTCACAGATACGCAGTATTTT. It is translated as CATSGLRTVTDTQYF.

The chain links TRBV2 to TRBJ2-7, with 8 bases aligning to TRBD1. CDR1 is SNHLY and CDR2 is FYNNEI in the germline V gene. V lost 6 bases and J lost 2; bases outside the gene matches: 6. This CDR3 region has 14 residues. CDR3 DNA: TGTGCCAGCAGGGGGGACAGGACCACCTACGAGCAGTACTTC. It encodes CASRGDRTTYEQYF.

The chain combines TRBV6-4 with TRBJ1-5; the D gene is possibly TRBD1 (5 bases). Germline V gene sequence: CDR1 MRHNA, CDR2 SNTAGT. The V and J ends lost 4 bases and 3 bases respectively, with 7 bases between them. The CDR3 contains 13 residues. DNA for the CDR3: TGTGCCAGCAGTGGGGACTTCAATCAGCCCCAGCATTTT. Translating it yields CASSGDFNQPQHF.

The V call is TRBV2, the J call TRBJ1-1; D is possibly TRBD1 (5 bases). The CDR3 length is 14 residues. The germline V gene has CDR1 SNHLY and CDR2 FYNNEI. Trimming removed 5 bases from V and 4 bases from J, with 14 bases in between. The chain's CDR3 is CASSREGVRTEAFF. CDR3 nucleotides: TGTGCCAGCAGTCGCGAAGGGGTACGCACTGAAGCTTTCTTT.

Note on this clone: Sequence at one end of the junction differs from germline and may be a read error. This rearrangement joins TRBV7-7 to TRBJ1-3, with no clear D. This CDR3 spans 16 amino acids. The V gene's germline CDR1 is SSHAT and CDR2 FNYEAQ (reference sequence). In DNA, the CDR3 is TGTGCTAGCAGCCCCGGAGGCGTCGACTCCGGAAACACCATATATTTT. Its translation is CASSPGGVDSGNTIYF. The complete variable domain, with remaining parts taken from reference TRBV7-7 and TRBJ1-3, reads GAGVSQSPRYKVTKRGQDVTLRCDPISSHATLYWYQQALGQGPEFLTYFNYEAQPDKSGLPSDRFSAERPEGSISTLTIQRTEQRDSAMYRCASSPGGVDSGNTIYFGEGSWLTVV.

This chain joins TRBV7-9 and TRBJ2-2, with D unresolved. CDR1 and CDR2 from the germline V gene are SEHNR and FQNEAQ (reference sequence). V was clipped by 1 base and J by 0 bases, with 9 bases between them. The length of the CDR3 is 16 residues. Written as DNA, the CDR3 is TGTGCCAGCAGCTTAGGAAGGCGGTCGAACACCGGGGAGCTGTTTTTT. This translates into CASSLGRRSNTGELFF.

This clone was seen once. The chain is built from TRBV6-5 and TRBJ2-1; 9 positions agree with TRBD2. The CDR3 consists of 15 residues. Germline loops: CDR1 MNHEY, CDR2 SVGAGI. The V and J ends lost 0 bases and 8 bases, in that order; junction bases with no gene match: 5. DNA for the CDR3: TGTGCCAGCAGTTACTCCAGCGGGGGGATCTATGAGCAGTTCTTC. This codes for CASSYSSGGIYEQFF.

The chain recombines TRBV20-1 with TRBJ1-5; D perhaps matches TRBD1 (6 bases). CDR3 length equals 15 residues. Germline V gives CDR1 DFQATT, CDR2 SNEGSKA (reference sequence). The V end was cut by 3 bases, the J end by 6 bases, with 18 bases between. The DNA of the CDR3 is TGCAGTGCTAGTGCAGCAGGGGCCCGGAGTCAGCCCCAGCATTTT. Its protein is CSASAAGARSQPQHF.

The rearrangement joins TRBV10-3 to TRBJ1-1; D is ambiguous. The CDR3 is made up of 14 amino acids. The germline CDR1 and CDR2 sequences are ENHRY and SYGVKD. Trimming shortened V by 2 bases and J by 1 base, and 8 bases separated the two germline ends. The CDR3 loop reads CAISEVQGNTEAFF. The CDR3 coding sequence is TGTGCCATCAGTGAGGTACAAGGGAACACTGAAGCTTTCTTT.

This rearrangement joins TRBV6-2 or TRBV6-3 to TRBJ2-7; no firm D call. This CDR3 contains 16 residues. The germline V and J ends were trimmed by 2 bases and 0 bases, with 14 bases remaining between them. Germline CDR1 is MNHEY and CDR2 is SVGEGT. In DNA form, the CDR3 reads TGTGCCAGCAGTTACGGCGGCTCTAAAAGCTCCTACGAGCAGTACTTC. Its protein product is CASSYGGSKSSYEQYF.

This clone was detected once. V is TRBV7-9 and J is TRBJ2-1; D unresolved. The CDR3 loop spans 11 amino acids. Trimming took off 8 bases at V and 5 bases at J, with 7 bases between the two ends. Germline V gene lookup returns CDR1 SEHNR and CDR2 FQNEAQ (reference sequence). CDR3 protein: CASDADNEQFF. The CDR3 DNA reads TGTGCCAGCGATGCAGACAATGAGCAGTTCTTC.

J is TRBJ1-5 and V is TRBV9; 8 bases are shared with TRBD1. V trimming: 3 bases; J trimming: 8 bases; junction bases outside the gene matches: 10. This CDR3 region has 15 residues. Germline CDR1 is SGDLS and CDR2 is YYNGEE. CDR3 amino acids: CASSAQGALGEPQHF. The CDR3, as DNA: TGTGCCAGCAGCGCTCAGGGGGCTCTAGGAGAGCCCCAGCATTTT. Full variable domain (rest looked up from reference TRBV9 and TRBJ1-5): DSGVTQTPKHLITATGQRVTLRCSPRSGDLSVYWYQQSLDQGLQFLIQYYNGEERAKGNILERFSAQQFPDLHSELNLSSLELGDSALYFCASSAQGALGEPQHFGDGTRLSIL.

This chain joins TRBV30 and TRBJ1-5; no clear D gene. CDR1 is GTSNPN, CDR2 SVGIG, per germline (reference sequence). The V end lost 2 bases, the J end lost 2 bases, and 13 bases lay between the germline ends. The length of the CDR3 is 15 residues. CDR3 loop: CAWSRSLMGNQPQHF. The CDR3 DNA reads TGTGCCTGGAGTCGGAGCCTAATGGGCAATCAGCCCCAGCATTTT.

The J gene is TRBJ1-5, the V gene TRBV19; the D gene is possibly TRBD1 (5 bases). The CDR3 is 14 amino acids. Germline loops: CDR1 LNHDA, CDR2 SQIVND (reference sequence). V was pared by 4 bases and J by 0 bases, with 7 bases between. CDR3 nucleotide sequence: TGTGCCAGTAGTAGACAGCTTAGCAATCAGCCCCAGCATTTT. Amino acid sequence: CASSRQLSNQPQHF.

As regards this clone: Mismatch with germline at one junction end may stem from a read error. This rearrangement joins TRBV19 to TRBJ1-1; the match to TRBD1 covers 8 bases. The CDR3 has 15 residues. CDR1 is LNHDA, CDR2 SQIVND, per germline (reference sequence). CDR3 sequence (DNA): TGTGCCAGTAGTCTTCGACAGGGGATGAAAACTGAAGCTTTCTTT. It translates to CASSLRQGMKTEAFF.

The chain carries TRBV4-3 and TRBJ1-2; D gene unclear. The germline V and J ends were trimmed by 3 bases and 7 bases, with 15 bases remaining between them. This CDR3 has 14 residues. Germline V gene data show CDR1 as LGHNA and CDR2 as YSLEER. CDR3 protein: CASSHRGLLPGYTF. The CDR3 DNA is TGCGCCAGCAGCCACCGGGGTCTCCTTCCTGGCTACACCTTC.

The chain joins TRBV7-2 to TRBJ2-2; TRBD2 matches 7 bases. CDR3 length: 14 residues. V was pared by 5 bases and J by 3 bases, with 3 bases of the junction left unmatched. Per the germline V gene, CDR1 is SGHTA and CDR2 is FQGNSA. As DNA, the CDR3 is TGTGCCAGCAGCCGGACTAGTCACACCGGGGAGCTGTTTTTT. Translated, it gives CASSRTSHTGELFF.

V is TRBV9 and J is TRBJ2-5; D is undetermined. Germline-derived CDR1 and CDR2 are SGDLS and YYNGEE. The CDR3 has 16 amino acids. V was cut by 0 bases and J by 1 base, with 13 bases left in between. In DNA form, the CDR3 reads TGTGCCAGCAGCGTAGTACCCCGTGGCAGCCAAGAGACCCAGTACTTC. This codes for CASSVVPRGSQETQYF.

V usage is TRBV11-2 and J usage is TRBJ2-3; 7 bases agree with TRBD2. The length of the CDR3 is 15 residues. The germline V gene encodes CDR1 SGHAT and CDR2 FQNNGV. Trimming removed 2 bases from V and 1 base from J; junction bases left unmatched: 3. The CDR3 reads CASSLRGDRTDTQYF. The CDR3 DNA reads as TGTGCCAGCAGCTTACGGGGGGACCGCACAGATACGCAGTATTTT.